This T cell receptor (beta chain) derives from a study of T-cell reconstitution after alpha-beta-depleted transplantation in children (TCRdb year 2016). Describing the broader study: T-cell immune reconstitution after TCRalphabeta/CD19-depleted allogeneic hematopoietic cell transplantation in children was quantitatively tracked in the study by means of TCR repertoire profiling.

Sequences SGHTA (CDR1) and FQGNSA (CDR2) are obtained from the germline V gene. V is shortened by 2 bases, J by 9 bases, and the region joining them spans 13 bases. The CDR3 has 14 amino acids, counting the end cysteine and phenylalanine. Only CDR3 DNA remains: 42 bases, in frame from the first base. This clonotype showed up just once. The antigen it recognizes is unknown. Base qualities were left out, and no much larger clone turns up one base away. A single read makes a weak case. The library was made by PCR. This sample was sequenced with an Illumina HiSeq 2500. Molecular barcoding was employed in the preparation of TCR libraries, with unique molecular identifiers being used to normalize TCRbeta repertoire quantification. The raw public reads went through TCRdb reprocessing: fastp at Q25, MiXCR clone calling, in-frame beta chains kept. Rows merge per CDR3 protein into single entries with the most common DNA and genes. This sample has hundreds of thousands of distinct CDR3 sequences in its table, and less than 15% of those were observed once. The ten largest clonotypes hold around 4.5% of the sample.

This TCR came from a human donor who donated a stem cell graft to a child with Fanconi anemia. Rearrangement joined TRBV7-2 to TRBJ2-2; 6 matching bases give a weak D call of TRBD1. The sequencing used PBMCs, collected from the stem cell graft. DNA sequence: TGTGCCAGCAGCTTACAGTGGGGGCTCCGGGAGCTGTTTTTT. It codes for CASSLQWGLRELFF.